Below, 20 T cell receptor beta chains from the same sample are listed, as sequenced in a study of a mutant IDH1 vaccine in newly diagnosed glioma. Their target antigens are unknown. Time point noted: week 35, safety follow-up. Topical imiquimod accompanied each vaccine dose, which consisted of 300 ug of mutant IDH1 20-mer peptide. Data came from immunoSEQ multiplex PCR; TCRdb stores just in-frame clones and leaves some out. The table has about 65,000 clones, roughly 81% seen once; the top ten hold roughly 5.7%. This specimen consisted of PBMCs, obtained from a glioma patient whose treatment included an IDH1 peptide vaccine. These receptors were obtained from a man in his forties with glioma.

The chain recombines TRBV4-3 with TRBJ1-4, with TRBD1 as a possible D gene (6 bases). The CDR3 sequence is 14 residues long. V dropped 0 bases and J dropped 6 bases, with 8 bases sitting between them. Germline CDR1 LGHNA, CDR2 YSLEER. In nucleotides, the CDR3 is TGCGCCAGCAGCCAAGAAGGGACACATGAAAAACTGTTTTTT. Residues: CASSQEGTHEKLFF.

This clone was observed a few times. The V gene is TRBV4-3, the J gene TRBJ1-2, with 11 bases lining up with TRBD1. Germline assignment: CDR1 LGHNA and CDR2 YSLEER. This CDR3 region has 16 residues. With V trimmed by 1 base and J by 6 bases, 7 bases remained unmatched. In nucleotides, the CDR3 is TGCGCCAGCAGCCAAGCCCCCGGGACAGGGGGGGATGGCTACACCTTC. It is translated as CASSQAPGTGGDGYTF.

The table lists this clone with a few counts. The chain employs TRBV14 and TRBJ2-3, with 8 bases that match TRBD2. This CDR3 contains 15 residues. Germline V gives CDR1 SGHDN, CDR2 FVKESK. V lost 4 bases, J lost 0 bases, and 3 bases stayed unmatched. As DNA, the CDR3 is TGTGCCAGCAGCCTATCTAGCGGGAGCACAGATACGCAGTATTTT. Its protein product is CASSLSSGSTDTQYF.

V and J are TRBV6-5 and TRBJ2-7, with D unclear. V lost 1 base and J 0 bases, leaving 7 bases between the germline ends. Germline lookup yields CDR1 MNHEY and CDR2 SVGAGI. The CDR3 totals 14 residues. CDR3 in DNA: TGTGCCAGCAGTTACTACCGTTACTCCTACGAGCAGTACTTC. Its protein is CASSYYRYSYEQYF.

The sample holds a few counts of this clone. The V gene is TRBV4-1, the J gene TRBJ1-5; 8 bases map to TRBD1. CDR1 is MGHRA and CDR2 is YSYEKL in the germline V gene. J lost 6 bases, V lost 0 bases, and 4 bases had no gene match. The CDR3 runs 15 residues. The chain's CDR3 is CASSQDSGGGQPQHF. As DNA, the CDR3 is TGCGCCAGCAGCCAAGATTCAGGGGGCGGTCAGCCCCAGCATTTT.

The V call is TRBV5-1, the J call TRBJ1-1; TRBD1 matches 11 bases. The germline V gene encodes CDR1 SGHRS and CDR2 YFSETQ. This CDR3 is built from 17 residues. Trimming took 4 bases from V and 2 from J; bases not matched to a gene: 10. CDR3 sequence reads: CASSHRGQGAHNTEAFF. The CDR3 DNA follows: TGCGCCAGCAGCCACCGAGGACAGGGGGCGCATAACACTGAAGCTTTCTTT.

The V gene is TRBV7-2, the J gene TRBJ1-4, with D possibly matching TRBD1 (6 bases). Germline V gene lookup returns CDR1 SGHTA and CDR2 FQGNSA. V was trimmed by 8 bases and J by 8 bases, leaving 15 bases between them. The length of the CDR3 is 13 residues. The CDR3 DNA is TGTGCCAGCGGCAGGGGTGGGCAGGAAAAACTGTTTTTT. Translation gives CASGRGGQEKLFF.

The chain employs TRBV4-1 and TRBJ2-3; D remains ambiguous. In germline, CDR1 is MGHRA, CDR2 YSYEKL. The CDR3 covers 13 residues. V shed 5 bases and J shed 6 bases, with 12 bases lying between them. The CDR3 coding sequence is TGCGCCAGCAGCTCGACTGGCCGGGATACGCAGTATTTT. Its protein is CASSSTGRDTQYF.

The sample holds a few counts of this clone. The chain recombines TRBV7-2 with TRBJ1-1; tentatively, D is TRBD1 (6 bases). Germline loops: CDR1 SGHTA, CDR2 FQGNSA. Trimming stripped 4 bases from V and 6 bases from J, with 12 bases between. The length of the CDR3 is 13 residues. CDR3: CASSSKRTAEAFF. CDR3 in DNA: TGTGCCAGCAGCTCCAAACGGACAGCTGAAGCTTTCTTT.

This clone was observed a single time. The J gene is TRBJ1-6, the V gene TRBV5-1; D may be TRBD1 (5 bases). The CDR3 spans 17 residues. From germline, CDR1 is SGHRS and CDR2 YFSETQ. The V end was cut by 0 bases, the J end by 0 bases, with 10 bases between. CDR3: CASSLERDGSYNSPLHF. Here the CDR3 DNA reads TGCGCCAGCAGCTTGGAGCGGGACGGCTCCTATAATTCACCCCTCCACTTT.

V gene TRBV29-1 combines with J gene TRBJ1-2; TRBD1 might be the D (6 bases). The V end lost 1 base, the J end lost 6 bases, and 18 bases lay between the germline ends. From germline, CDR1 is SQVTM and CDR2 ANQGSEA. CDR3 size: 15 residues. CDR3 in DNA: TGCAGCGTTGAAGGCCCCGCGGGGCCAGGGGATGGCTACACCTTC. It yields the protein CSVEGPAGPGDGYTF.

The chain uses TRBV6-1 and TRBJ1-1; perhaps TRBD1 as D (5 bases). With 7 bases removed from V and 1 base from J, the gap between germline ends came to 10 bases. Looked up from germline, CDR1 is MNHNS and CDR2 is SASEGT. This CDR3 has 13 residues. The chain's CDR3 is CASNGQRNTEAFF. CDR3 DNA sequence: TGTGCCAGCAATGGACAACGGAACACTGAAGCTTTCTTT.

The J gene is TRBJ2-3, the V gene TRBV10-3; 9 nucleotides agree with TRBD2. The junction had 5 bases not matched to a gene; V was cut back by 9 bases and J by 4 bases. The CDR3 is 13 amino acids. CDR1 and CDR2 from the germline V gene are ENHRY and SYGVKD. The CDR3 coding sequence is TGTGCCATTGCGGCTAGCGGGGCAGATACGCAGTATTTT. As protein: CAIAASGADTQYF.

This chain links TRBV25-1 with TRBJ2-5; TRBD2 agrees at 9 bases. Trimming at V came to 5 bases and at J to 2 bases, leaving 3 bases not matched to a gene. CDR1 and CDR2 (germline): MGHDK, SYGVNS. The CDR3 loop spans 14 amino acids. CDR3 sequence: CASSLSGGQETQYF. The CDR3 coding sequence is TGTGCCAGCAGTTTAAGCGGGGGGCAAGAGACCCAGTACTTC.

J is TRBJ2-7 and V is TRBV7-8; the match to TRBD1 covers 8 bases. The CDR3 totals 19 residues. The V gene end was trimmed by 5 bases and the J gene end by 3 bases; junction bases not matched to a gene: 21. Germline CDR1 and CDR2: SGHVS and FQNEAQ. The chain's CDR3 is CASSPRHAWTGRIDYEQYF. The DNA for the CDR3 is TGTGCCAGCAGCCCACGGCATGCGTGGACAGGGAGAATCGACTACGAGCAGTACTTC.

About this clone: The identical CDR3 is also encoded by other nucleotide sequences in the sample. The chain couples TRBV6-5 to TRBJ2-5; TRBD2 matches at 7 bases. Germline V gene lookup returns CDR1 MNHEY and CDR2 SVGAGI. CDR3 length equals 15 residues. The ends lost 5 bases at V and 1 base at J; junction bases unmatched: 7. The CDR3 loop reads CASSRTSGTQETQYF. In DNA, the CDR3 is TGTGCCAGCAGTAGGACTAGTGGGACCCAAGAGACCCAGTACTTC.

The CDR3 is CASSRQGASAEAFF. The DNA for the CDR3 is TGTGCCAGCAGCCGACAGGGGGCGAGCGCTGAAGCTTTCTTT. This chain links TRBV7-9 with TRBJ1-1; 10 bases line up with TRBD1. This CDR3 has 14 amino acids. Germline CDR1 SEHNR, CDR2 FQNEAQ (reference sequence). The V segment lost 5 bases and the J segment 6 bases; nucleotides outside the gene matches: 6.

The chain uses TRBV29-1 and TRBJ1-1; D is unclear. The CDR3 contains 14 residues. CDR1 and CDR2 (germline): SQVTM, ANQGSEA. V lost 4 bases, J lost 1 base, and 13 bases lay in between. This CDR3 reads CSVAYRSGNTEAFF. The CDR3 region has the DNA TGCAGCGTTGCATATAGGTCGGGGAACACTGAAGCTTTCTTT.

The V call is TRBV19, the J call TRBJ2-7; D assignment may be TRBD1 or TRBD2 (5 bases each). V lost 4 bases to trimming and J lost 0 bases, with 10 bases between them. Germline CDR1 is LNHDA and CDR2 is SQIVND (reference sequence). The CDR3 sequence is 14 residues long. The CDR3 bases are TGTGCCAGTAGTAAACGGGACGGCTCCTACGAGCAGTACTTC. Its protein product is CASSKRDGSYEQYF.

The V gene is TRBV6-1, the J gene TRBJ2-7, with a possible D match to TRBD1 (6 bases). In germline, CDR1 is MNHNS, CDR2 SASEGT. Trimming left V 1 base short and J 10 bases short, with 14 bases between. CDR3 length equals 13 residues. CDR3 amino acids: CASSEVWTDTQYF. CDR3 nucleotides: TGTGCCAGCAGTGAAGTTTGGACAGATACACAGTACTTC.